This T cell receptor beta chain comes out of a study of T cells after yellow fever vaccination (dated by TCRdb to the late 2010s). Broadly, across the study: Libraries from fractions with low cell numbers were prepared with the SMART-Seq v4 Ultra Low Input RNA kit. Bulk TCR alpha and beta repertoires were sequenced longitudinally to track T-cell clones before and after primary and booster YFV17D yellow fever vaccination. Two healthy male donors made up the cohort, one aged 18 to 29 years and the other aged 30 to 40 years. Blood samples were taken at several timepoints before and after primary and secondary immunization, and bulk PBMC replicates and cell subsets were isolated.

CDR1 MDHEN and CDR2 SYDVKM were looked up in the germline V gene. The CDR3 holds 14 amino acids from the cysteine to the phenylalanine. Just the 42-base CDR3 DNA is kept, in frame starting at base 1. Trimming leaves V shorter by 10 bases and J shorter by 4 bases, with the junction holding 10 bases beyond the gene matches. According to the study, the label for this sample's treatment or condition signals: live attenuated yellow fever vaccine strain. Two biological replicates of bulk PBMCs were collected at each blood-draw timepoint. A standard Ficoll-Paque protocol was used to isolate PBMCs from peripheral blood. TriZol was used to extract RNA from bulk PBMCs, from CD4 and CD8 fractions, and from dextramer-positive and dextramer-negative fractions. What the work shows at the level of the full study, not this receptor alone: Because only a couple of donors were included in the study, the extent to which the findings can be generalized is limited. The secondary T-cell response was found to be weaker but faster than the primary response, with a peak reached on day 5 rather than on day 15. A small fraction of clonotypes appeared in both the CD4 and CD8 compartments, likely as a result of convergent recombination. Computational filtering was needed because FACS-sorted repertoires could contain abundant contaminating clonotypes from the bulk population. Most clones expanded after primary vaccination were re-detected after the booster (almost 97% of CD4 and around 88% of CD8), suggesting broad memory maintenance.

TCR cDNA was made using 5'RACE template switching, a step that added a universal primer site and unique molecular identifiers. Priming for cDNA synthesis came from both the TCR alpha and TCR beta constant segments. Two PCR steps were used to amplify libraries, with sample barcodes and sequencing adapters being added in the second step. Libraries were sequenced on Illumina HiSeq 2500 (2x100 bp) or NovaSeq (2x150 bp). The study's processing was this. MIGEC handled demultiplexing of reads and collapsing into UMI consensus sequences, while MiXCR performed V(D)J alignment. Vaccine-responding clonotypes were defined with edgeR using replicate PBMC samples, requiring FDR below 0.01 and a log2 fold change above 5 up to day 15. CD4 or CD8 identity was assigned to each bulk clonotype according to whether the clonotype was present at higher abundance in the sequenced CD4 repertoire or the sequenced CD8 repertoire. The raw public data were reprocessed by TCRdb itself: fastp quality trimming at Q25, MiXCR clonotype calling, in-frame beta chains only. Merged by CDR3 protein, the rows form single entries marked with the most common genes and DNA. The V and J calls were not made by the authors but by TCRdb's processing. Present in this sample are hundreds of thousands of distinct CDR3 sequences, around a tenth of which were seen just once. Around 18% of the sample lies in the top ten.

Notes on this clonotype: It has no known antigen specificity. The sample holds no much larger clone one base away, and base qualities are not on file.

The rearranged segments are TRBV28 and TRBJ1-5; 7 central nucleotides agree with TRBD1. This material consisted of PBMCs, taken on the day of the first yellow fever vaccination. The sequence was collected from a man younger than 35 who received the YFV17D yellow fever vaccine. The nucleotide sequence reads TGTGCCACCTTCCCGGGGACAGTGAATCAGCCCCAGCATTTT. It encodes CATFPGTVNQPQHF.